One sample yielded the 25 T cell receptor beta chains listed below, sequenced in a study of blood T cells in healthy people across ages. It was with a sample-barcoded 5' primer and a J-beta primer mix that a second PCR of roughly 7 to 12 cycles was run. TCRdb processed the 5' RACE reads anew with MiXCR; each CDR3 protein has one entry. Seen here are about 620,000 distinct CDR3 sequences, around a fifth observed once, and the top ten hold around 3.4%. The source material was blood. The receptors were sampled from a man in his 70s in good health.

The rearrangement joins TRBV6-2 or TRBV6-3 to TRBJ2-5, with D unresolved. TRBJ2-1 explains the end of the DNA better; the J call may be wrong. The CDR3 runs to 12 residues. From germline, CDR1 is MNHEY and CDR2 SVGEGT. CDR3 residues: CASSYSLWGQFF. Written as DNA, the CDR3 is TGTGCCAGCAGTTACTCGCTATGGGGGCAGTTCTTC.

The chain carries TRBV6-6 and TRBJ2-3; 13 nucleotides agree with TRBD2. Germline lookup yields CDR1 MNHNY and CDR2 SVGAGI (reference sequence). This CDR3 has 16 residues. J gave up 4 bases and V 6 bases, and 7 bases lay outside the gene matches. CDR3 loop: CASSPWTSGRADTQYF. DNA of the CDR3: TGTGCCAGCAGCCCCTGGACTAGCGGGAGAGCAGATACGCAGTATTTT.

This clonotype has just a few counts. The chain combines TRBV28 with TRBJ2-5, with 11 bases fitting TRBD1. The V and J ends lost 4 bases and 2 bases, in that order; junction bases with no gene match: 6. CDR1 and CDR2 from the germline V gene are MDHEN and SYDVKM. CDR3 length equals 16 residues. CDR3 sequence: CASSYRTGGSQETQYF. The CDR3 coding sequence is TGTGCCAGCAGTTATAGGACAGGGGGCTCTCAAGAGACCCAGTACTTC.

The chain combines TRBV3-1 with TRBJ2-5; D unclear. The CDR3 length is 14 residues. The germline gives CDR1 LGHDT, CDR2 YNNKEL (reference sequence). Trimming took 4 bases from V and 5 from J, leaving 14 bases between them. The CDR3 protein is CASSRVKGLETQYF. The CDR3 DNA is TGTGCCAGCAGCCGGGTGAAGGGTCTGGAGACCCAGTACTTC.

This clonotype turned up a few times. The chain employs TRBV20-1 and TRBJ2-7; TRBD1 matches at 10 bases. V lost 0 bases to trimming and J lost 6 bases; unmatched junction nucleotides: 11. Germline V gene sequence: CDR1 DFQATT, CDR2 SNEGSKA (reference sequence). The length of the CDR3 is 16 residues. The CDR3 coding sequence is TGCAGTGCTAGAGATGCCTCGGGACAGGGGAAGCTCGAGCAGTACTTC. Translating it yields CSARDASGQGKLEQYF.

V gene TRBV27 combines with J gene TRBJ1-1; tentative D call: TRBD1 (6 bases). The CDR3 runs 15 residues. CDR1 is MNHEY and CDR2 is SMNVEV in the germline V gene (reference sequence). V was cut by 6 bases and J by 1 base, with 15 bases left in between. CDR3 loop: CASSLQGHPNTEAFF. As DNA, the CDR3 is TGTGCCAGCAGCCTCCAGGGACACCCGAACACTGAAGCTTTCTTT.

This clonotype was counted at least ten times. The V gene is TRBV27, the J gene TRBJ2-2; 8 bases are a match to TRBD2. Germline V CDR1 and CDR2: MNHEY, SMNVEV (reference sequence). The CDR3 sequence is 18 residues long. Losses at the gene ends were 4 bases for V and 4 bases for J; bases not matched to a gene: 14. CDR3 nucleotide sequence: TGTGCCAGCAGTTCCCCATTTGGGAGCGGGGGACTCACCGGGGAGCTGTTTTTT. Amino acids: CASSSPFGSGGLTGELFF.

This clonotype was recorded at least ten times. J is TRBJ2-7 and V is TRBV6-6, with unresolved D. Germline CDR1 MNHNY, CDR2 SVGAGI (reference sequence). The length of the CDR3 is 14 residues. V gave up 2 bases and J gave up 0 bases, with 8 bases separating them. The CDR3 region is CASSYQASSYEQYF. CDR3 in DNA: TGTGCCAGCAGTTACCAGGCCAGCTCCTACGAGCAGTACTTC.

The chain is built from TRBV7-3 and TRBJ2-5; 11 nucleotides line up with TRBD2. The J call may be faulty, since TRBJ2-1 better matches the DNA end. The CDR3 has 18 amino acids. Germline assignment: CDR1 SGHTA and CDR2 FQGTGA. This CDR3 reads CASSDNGASGRTYNEQFF. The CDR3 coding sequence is TGTGCCAGCAGCGACAATGGGGCTAGCGGGAGGACCTACAATGAGCAGTTCTTC.

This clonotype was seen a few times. Here the CDR3 reads CASSQGRQGVYSNQPQHF. CDR3 in DNA: TGCGCCAGCAGCCAGGGAAGACAGGGGGTATATAGCAATCAGCCCCAGCATTTT. V and J are TRBV4-1 and TRBJ1-5, with 9 bases aligning to TRBD1. CDR3 size: 18 residues. V was clipped by 3 bases and J by 0 bases; unmatched bases: 9. Germline V lookup: CDR1 MGHRA, CDR2 YSYEKL.

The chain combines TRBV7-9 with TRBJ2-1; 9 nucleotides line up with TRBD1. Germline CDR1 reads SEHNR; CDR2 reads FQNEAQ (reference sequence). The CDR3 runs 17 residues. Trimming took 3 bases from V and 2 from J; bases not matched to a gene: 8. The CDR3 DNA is TGTGCCAGCAGCTTGCGGACAGGGGCCCTTACCTACAATGAGCAGTTCTTC. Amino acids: CASSLRTGALTYNEQFF.

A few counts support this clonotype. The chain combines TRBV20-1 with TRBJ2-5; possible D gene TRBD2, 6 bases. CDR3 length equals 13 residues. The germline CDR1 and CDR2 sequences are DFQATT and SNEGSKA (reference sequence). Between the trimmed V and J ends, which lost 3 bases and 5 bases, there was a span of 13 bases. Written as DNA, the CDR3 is TGCAGTGCTAGCGGTGGGACTGGCGAGACCCAGTACTTC. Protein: CSASGGTGETQYF.

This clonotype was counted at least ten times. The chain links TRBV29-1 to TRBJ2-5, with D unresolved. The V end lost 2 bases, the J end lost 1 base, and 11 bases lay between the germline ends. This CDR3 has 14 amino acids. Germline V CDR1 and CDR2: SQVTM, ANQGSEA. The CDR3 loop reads CSVENYTGQETQYF. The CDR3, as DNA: TGCAGCGTTGAAAACTACACGGGCCAAGAGACCCAGTACTTC.

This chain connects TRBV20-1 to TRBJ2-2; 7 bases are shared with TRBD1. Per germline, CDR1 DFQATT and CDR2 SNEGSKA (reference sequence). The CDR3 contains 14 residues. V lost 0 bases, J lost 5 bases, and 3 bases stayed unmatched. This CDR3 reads CSARDATGTGELFF. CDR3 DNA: TGCAGTGCTAGAGATGCGACAGGGACCGGGGAGCTGTTTTTT.

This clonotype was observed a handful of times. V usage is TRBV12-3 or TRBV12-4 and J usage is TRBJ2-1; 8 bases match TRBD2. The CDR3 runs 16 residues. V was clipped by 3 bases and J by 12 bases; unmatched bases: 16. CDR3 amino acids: CASSFRGGNVGGRQFF. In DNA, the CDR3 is TGTGCCAGCAGTTTTCGGGGGGGCAATGTTGGTGGTCGGCAGTTCTTC.

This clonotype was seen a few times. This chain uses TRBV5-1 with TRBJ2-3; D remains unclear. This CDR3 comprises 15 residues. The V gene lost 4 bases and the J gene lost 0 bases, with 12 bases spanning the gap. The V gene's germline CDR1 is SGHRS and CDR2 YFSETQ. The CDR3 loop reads CASSVGSPSTDTQYF. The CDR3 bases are TGCGCCAGCAGCGTTGGATCACCTAGCACAGATACGCAGTATTTT.

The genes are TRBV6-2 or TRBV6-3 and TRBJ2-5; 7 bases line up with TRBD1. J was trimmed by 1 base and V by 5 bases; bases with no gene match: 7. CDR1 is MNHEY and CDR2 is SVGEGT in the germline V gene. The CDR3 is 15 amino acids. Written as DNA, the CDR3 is TGTGCCAGCAGTAAAGGGGGCGCCGGCCAAGAGACCCAGTACTTC. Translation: CASSKGGAGQETQYF.

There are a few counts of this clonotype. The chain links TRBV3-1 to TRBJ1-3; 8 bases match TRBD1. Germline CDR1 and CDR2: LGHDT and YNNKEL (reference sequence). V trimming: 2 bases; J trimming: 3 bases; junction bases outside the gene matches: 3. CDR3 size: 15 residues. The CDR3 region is CASSQRGTGGNTIYF. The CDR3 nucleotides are TGTGCCAGCAGCCAAAGAGGGACAGGTGGAAACACCATATATTTT.

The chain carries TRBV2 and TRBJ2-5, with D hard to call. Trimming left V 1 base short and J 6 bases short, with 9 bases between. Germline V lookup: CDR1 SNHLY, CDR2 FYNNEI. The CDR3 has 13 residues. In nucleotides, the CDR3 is TGTGCCAGCAGTGAAGGGGTGTTGCAGACCCAGTACTTC. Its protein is CASSEGVLQTQYF.

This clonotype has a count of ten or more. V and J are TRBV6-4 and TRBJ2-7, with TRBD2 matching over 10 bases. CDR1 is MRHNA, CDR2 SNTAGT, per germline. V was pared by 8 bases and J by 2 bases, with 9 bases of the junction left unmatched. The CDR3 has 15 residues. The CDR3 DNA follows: TGTGCCAGCGGTCTTGGGACTAGCGAGGCCTACGAGCAGTACTTC. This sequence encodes CASGLGTSEAYEQYF.

In DNA form, the CDR3 reads TGTGCCAGCAGCCGCCAACCGGGGGAGAATGGCTACACCTTC. Protein: CASSRQPGENGYTF. V and J are TRBV3-1 and TRBJ1-2; D is perhaps TRBD1 (5 bases). Trimming shortened V by 4 bases and J by 6 bases, and 15 bases separated the two germline ends. Germline CDR1 is LGHDT and CDR2 is YNNKEL (reference sequence). The length of the CDR3 is 14 residues.

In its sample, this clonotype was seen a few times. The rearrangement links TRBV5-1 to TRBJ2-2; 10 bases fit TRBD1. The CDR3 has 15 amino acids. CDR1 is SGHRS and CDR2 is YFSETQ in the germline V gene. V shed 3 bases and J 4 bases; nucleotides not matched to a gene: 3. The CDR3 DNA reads TGCGCCAGCAGCTACGGACAGGGGGGCACCGGGGAGCTGTTTTTT. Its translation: CASSYGQGGTGELFF.

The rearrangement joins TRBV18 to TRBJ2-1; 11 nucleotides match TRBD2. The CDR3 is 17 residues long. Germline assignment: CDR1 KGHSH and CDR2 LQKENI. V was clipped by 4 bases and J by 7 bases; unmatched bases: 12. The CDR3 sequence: CASSLQTGTSGVNEQFF. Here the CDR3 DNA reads TGTGCCAGCTCACTCCAAACCGGGACTAGCGGCGTGAATGAGCAGTTCTTC.

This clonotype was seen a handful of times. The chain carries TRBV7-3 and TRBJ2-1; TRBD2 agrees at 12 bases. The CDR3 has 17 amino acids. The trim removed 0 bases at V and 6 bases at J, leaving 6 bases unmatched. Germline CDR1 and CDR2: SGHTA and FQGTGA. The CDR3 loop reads CASSLTPSGRAFNEQFF. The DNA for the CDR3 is TGTGCCAGCAGCTTAACCCCTAGCGGGAGGGCCTTCAATGAGCAGTTCTTC.

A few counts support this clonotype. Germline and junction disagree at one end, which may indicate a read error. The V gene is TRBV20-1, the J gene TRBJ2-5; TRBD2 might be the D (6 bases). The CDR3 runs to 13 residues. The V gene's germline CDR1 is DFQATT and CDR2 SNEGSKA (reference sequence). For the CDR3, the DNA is TGCAGTGCTAGAGGCGCGTTAGCGGCGTTTCGGGACTTC. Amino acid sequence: CSARGALAAFRDF.